A selection of T cell receptor beta chains follows, all from one sample in a study of cytomegalovirus exposure and HLA in healthy donors. The repertoire was sequenced with immunoSEQ multiplex PCR; TCRdb's copy has only in-frame clones and lacks some. The sample lists about 130,000 clones, 88% occurring once. The source material was PBMCs. The source of these receptors is a man aged 25 to 40 in good health and CMV-seronegative. The CDR3 runs from the conserved cysteine through the conserved F or W. The D gene is left open where the match is weak. Rows give clone size only sometimes, using once, few, many, or a class for an expanded clone.

j_call,v_call,d_call,clone_size,cdr3_aa,cdr3_nt
TRBJ1-1,TRBV19,TRBD1,.,CASSILSPGKQGEAFF,TGTGCCAGTAGTATCCTTTCCCCGGGGAAACAGGGGGAAGCTTTCTTT
TRBJ1-5,TRBV7-8,.,.,CASSLVGVGLNQPQHF,TGTGCCAGCAGCTTAGTGGGAGTAGGGCTTAATCAGCCCCAGCATTTT
TRBJ2-1,TRBV6-1,.,.,CASSTGSNWGNEQFF,TGTGCCAGCAGTACAGGGTCAAACTGGGGCAATGAGCAGTTCTTC
TRBJ1-1,TRBV19,.,.,CASSIGYGNTEAFF,TGTGCCAGTAGTATCGGGTATGGGAACACTGAAGCTTTCTTT
TRBJ2-7,TRBV6-5,TRBD2,few,CASSYSGEGTYEQYF,TGTGCCAGCAGTTACTCGGGGGAGGGTACCTACGAGCAGTACTTC
TRBJ1-1,TRBV6-5,.,.,CASSYTKLGTEAFF,TGTGCCAGCAGTTACACAAAACTAGGCACTGAAGCTTTCTTT
TRBJ2-1,TRBV11-2,TRBD2,.,CASSSTKAGGPYNEQFF,TGTGCCAGCAGCTCGACCAAAGCGGGAGGCCCCTACAATGAGCAGTTCTTC
TRBJ1-1,TRBV11-1,TRBD1,.,CASSLRQGGSLRNTEAFF,TGTGCCAGCAGCCTACGACAGGGGGGATCCCTAAGGAACACTGAAGCTTTCTTT
TRBJ1-1,TRBV5-1,TRBD1,.,CASSSKGQGAGEAFF,TGCGCCAGCAGCTCGAAGGGACAGGGGGCGGGTGAAGCTTTCTTT
TRBJ1-5,TRBV30,.,.,CAWSHGADNQPQHF,TGTGCCTGGAGTCATGGGGCCGACAATCAGCCCCAGCATTTT
TRBJ2-7,TRBV9,.,.,CASSPQPQASYEQYF,TGTGCCAGCAGCCCCCAACCTCAGGCCTCCTACGAGCAGTACTTC
TRBJ1-5,TRBV29-1,TRBD1,.,CSVRTGPNSNQPQHF,TGCAGCGTGAGGACAGGCCCGAATAGCAATCAGCCCCAGCATTTT
TRBJ2-7,TRBV7-8,TRBD1,.,CASSLVQGVTYEQYF,TGTGCCAGCAGCTTAGTTCAGGGGGTTACCTACGAGCAGTACTTC
TRBJ2-2,TRBV6-4,TRBD1,.,CASRDRGNTGELFF,TGTGCCAGCAGGGACAGGGGGAACACCGGGGAGCTGTTTTTT
TRBJ2-3,TRBV5-4,.,.,CASSLWLESQYF,TGTGCCAGCAGCTTGTGGTTGGAGTCGCAGTATTTT
TRBJ1-1,TRBV7-7,.,.,CASTPTTNTEAFF,TGTGCCAGCACCCCAACAACGAACACTGAAGCTTTCTTT
TRBJ2-5,TRBV7-2,TRBD2,.,CASSLLTAGGLGETQYF,TGTGCCAGCAGCTTACTTACAGCGGGAGGGCTCGGAGAGACCCAGTACTTC
TRBJ1-4,TRBV6-1,TRBD1,.,CATRTGGSGEKLFF,TGTGCCACCCGAACAGGGGGCAGTGGGGAAAAACTGTTTTTT
TRBJ1-5,TRBV6-5,.,once,CASSYSWGSDQPQHF,TGTGCCAGCAGTTACTCATGGGGTAGCGATCAGCCCCAGCATTTT
TRBJ2-7,TRBV6-1,TRBD2,.,CASMRLAGPYEQYF,TGTGCCAGCATGAGACTAGCGGGGCCCTACGAGCAGTACTTC
TRBJ1-5,TRBV9,.,once,CASRPRLIRTDSTQPQHF,TGTGCCAGCCGACCTCGTTTAATCAGGACAGATAGCACTCAGCCCCAGCATTTT
TRBJ2-5,TRBV5-1,TRBD2,.,CASSLGTSGTQETQYF,TGCGCCAGCAGCTTAGGGACTAGCGGGACCCAAGAGACCCAGTACTTC